This T cell receptor (beta chain) appears in the sequencing data of a study of cytomegalovirus exposure and HLA in healthy donors. Primers included in the PCR were 60 Vbeta and 13 Jbeta primers. Libraries were prepared by immunoSEQ multiplex PCR; TCRdb keeps only in-frame clonotypes and omits some of them. The table includes roughly 180,000 clones, approximately 83% detected once. The TCR comes from a man aged 18 to 30 in good health and CMV-seropositive. Material for sequencing was PBMCs.

CDR3 loop: CASTPRGTYEQYF. CDR3 DNA: TGTGCCAGCACCCCCCGGGGGACCTACGAGCAGTACTTC. The V and J genes are TRBV6-6 and TRBJ2-7, with a possible D match to TRBD2 (6 bases). V was cut by 7 bases and J by 2 bases, with 12 bases left in between. Germline CDR1 and CDR2: MNHNY and SVGAGI (reference sequence). CDR3 length: 13 residues.